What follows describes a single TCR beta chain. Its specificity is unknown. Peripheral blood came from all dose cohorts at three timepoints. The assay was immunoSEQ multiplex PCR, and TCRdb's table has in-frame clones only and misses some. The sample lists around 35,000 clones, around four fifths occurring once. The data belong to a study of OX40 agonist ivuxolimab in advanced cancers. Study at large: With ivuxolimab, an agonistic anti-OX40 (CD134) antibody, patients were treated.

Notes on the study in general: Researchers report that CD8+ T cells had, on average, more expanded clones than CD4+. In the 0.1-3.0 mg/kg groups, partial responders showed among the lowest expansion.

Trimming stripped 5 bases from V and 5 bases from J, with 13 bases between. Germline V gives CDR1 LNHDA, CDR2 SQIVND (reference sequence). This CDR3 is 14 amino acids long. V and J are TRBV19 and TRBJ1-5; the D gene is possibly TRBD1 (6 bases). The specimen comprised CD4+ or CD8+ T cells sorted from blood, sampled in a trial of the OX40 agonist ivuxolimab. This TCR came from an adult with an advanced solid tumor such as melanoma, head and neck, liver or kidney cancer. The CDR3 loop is CASSQGRLYQPQHF. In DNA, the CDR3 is TGTGCCAGTAGTCAGGGGCGGCTATATCAGCCCCAGCATTTT. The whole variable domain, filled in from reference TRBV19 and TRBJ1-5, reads DGGITQSPKYLFRKEGQNVTLSCEQNLNHDAMYWYRQDPGQGLRLIYYSQIVNDFQKGDIAEGYSVSREKKESFPLTVTSAQKNPTAFYLCASSQGRLYQPQHFGDGTRLSIL.